These 15 T cell receptor beta chains were all obtained from the same sample, sequenced in a study of siplizumab effects on memory and regulatory T cells. Profiled with immunoSEQ multiplex PCR; TCRdb holds only in-frame clones, not every one. The data contain over 85,000 clones, 80% to 95% of them seen just once; the ten biggest clones take up 6.5% to 8%. The material sequenced was CD8+ T cells sorted from blood. Receptor source: a human donor in good health.

CDR3 DNA sequence: TGTGCCAGCTCGCAGGATAGTCATCAGCCCCAGCATTTT. As protein: CASSQDSHQPQHF. The chain recombines TRBV18 with TRBJ1-5; D uncertain. CDR3 length: 13 residues. Trimming removed 6 bases from V and 5 bases from J, with 11 bases in between. Looked up from germline, CDR1 is KGHSH and CDR2 is LQKENI.

This sequence joins TRBV11-3 and TRBJ2-7, with D tentatively TRBD2 (7 bases). The V end lost 3 bases, the J end lost 1 base, and 10 bases lay between the germline ends. The V gene's germline CDR1 is SGHNT and CDR2 YENEEA. The CDR3 has 14 amino acids. CDR3 in amino acids: CASSLGGHSYEQYF. The CDR3 DNA is TGTGCCAGCAGCTTGGGGGGGCATTCCTACGAGCAGTACTTC.

The rearrangement uses TRBV5-1 and TRBJ1-2, with D perhaps matching TRBD1 (5 bases). V lost 0 bases and J lost 3, with 12 bases in between. Germline CDR1 SGHRS, CDR2 YFSETQ. This CDR3 is 15 amino acids long. The CDR3 DNA follows: TGCGCCAGCAGCTTGGCCTCCGGGGCTGACTATGGCTACACCTTC. It codes for CASSLASGADYGYTF.

This sequence joins TRBV5-6 and TRBJ1-2; 7 bases map to TRBD1. Germline lookup yields CDR1 SGHDT and CDR2 YYEEEE. V lost 4 bases and J lost 4; bases outside the gene matches: 10. The CDR3 consists of 15 residues. The CDR3 is CASSTRTGLTYGYTF. CDR3 coding DNA: TGTGCCAGCAGCACCCGGACAGGTTTGACCTATGGCTACACCTTC. The whole variable domain, filled in from reference TRBV5-6 and TRBJ1-2, reads DAGVTQSPTHLIKTRGQQVTLRCSPKSGHDTVSWYQQALGQGPQFIFQYYEEEERQRGNFPDRFSGHQFPNYSSELNVNALLLGDSALYLCASSTRTGLTYGYTFGSGTRLTVV.

This chain joins TRBV7-9 and TRBJ2-7, with TRBD2 as a possible D gene (5 bases). The CDR3 runs to 14 residues. Per germline, CDR1 SEHNR and CDR2 FQNEAQ (reference sequence). Trimming left V 5 bases short and J 5 bases short, with 16 bases between. The CDR3 is CASSPPGLGNEQYF. The CDR3 nucleotides read TGTGCCAGCAGCCCCCCTGGACTTGGCAACGAGCAGTACTTC.

This sequence joins TRBV5-1 and TRBJ2-1, with D perhaps matching TRBD1 (6 bases). V dropped 2 bases and J dropped 1 base, with 10 bases sitting between them. CDR1 and CDR2 from the germline V gene are SGHRS and YFSETQ. The CDR3 covers 15 residues. The CDR3 region is CASSFQQGSYNEQFF. The CDR3 DNA is TGCGCCAGCAGCTTCCAACAGGGATCCTACAATGAGCAGTTCTTC.

The chain couples TRBV7-6 to TRBJ2-5; D may be TRBD2 (5 bases). This CDR3 region has 15 residues. V lost 4 bases, J lost 4 bases, and 16 bases lay in between. Germline lookup yields CDR1 SGHVS and CDR2 FNYEAQ. CDR3 sequence: CASSSPFLGRETQYF. DNA of the CDR3: TGTGCCAGCAGCTCACCCTTTCTAGGGAGAGAGACCCAGTACTTC.

This clone appeared once. This chain links TRBV4-2 with TRBJ2-3; perhaps TRBD2 as D (5 bases). V lost 1 base and J lost 0, with 11 bases in between. Germline lookup yields CDR1 LGHNA and CDR2 YNFKEQ. CDR3 length: 16 amino acids. As DNA, the CDR3 is TGTGCCAGCAGCCAAGTGTCTAGCAGTAGCACAGATACGCAGTATTTT. It encodes CASSQVSSSSTDTQYF.

V usage is TRBV10-3 and J usage is TRBJ2-4; the match to TRBD1 covers 7 bases. Germline lookup yields CDR1 ENHRY and CDR2 SYGVKD. V shed 3 bases, J shed 3 bases, and the junction held 8 bases outside the gene matches. The CDR3 extends over 16 amino acids. CDR3 in DNA: TGTGCCATCAGTGAAGAAAGGGGGCAAGACAAAAACATTCAGTACTTC. It specifies CAISEERGQDKNIQYF.

V usage is TRBV4-2 and J usage is TRBJ2-3; D gene ambiguous. The ends were cut back, 1 base at V and 4 bases at J, with 6 bases in the middle. Germline-derived CDR1 and CDR2 are LGHNA and YNFKEQ. The CDR3 runs 13 residues. The CDR3 DNA reads as TGTGCCAGCAGCCAAGTATACTCAGATACGCAGTATTTT. It specifies CASSQVYSDTQYF.

This chain links TRBV25-1 with TRBJ2-1; no firm D call. Germline loops: CDR1 MGHDK, CDR2 SYGVNS. The CDR3 is 15 amino acids. Between the trimmed V and J ends, which lost 1 base and 1 base, there was a span of 8 bases. The CDR3 spells CASSELEGSYNEQFF. CDR3 bases: TGTGCCAGCAGTGAATTAGAAGGATCCTACAATGAGCAGTTCTTC.

V is TRBV10-3 and J is TRBJ2-7; unclear D gene. The V gene's germline CDR1 is ENHRY and CDR2 SYGVKD. The CDR3 consists of 16 residues. Deletions cut 5 bases from V and 3 bases from J, with 20 bases between. This CDR3 reads CAISPNQEIVIYEQYF. As DNA, the CDR3 is TGTGCCATCAGTCCGAACCAAGAGATAGTTATCTACGAGCAGTACTTC.

The genes are TRBV27 and TRBJ2-7; 7 nucleotides match TRBD2. Trimming cost V 2 bases and J 4 bases; bases outside gene matches: 8. The CDR3 has 15 amino acids. Germline-derived CDR1 and CDR2 are MNHEY and SMNVEV (reference sequence). CDR3 amino acids: CASSLGGTIWYEQYF. The CDR3, as DNA: TGTGCCAGCAGTTTAGGAGGGACTATTTGGTACGAGCAGTACTTC.

The gene calls are TRBV7-9 and TRBJ2-7; TRBD1 agrees at 9 bases. CDR1 and CDR2 (germline): SEHNR, FQNEAQ (reference sequence). With 5 bases clipped from V and 0 bases from J, the junction kept 5 bases outside the gene matches. The CDR3 length is 15 residues. The CDR3 sequence is CASSPDRGLSYEQYF. The CDR3 bases are TGTGCCAGCAGCCCGGACAGGGGCCTCTCCTACGAGCAGTACTTC.

The CDR3 nucleotides are TGTGCCAGCAGCACCAGGGGGATAAGCACAGATACGCAGTATTTT. This encodes CASSTRGISTDTQYF. This sequence joins TRBV5-8 and TRBJ2-3; 7 bases align to TRBD1. The ends lost 4 bases at V and 0 bases at J; junction bases unmatched: 5. Germline CDR1 SGHTS, CDR2 YDEGEE. This CDR3 spans 15 amino acids.